A single sample is the source of the 2 T cell receptor beta chains below, sequenced in a study of early T cells in non-severe SARS-CoV-2 infection. Using its own MiXCR run on the 5' RACE reads, TCRdb lists one record per CDR3 protein. The data contain about 90,000 distinct CDR3 sequences, less than 15% of them singletons. The starting material was whole blood, obtained at baseline. The receptors derive from an adult who was a healthcare worker with PCR-confirmed SARS-CoV-2 infection or an uninfected control (not recorded which).

This rearrangement joins TRBV3-1 to TRBJ2-1; D is perhaps TRBD2 (6 bases). This CDR3 spans 18 amino acids. V lost 0 bases and J lost 0, with 15 bases in between. CDR1 is LGHDT, CDR2 YNNKEL, per germline (reference sequence). DNA of the CDR3: TGTGCCAGCAGCCAAGATTGGGGGGAAGTAGCCTCCTACAATGAGCAGTTCTTC. Translation: CASSQDWGEVASYNEQFF.

This clonotype was picked up a small number of times. This chain uses TRBV5-1 with TRBJ2-1; D possibly corresponds to TRBD2 (6 bases). CDR1 and CDR2 (germline): SGHRS, YFSETQ. Trimming cost V 7 bases and J 4 bases, with 15 bases left between them. The CDR3 covers 14 residues. The CDR3 nucleotides read TGCGCCAGCTCCTGGCCTAGCGCTTACAATGAGCAGTTCTTC. Amino acids: CASSWPSAYNEQFF.